The sample holds many counts of the clone carrying this T cell receptor (beta chain). Its antigen is not identified. Losses at the gene ends were 6 bases for V and 5 bases for J; bases not matched to a gene: 6. Germline V lookup: CDR1 MNHEY, CDR2 SVGAGI. The CDR3 totals 13 residues. The source of the sample is a study of Graves' ophthalmopathy and Graves' hyperthyroidism. RNA transcripts served as template for amplifying TCR beta CDR3 sequences. After a first-round RT-PCR with HTBI primers, a second-round multiplex PCR was run. TCRdb analysed the multiplex PCR reads with MiXCR anew, one entry per CDR3 protein. The table records around 340,000 distinct CDR3 sequences, roughly 16% of them present only once. Study conclusions and caveats: Most clonotypes expanded in thyroid above 0.001 frequency were present in blood too.

The V and J genes are TRBV6-5 and TRBJ1-1; 7 nucleotides match TRBD1. The clonotype was recovered from an adult man with Graves' ophthalmopathy. Sequencing used peripheral blood. CDR3 amino acids: CASSTGVGTEAFF. The CDR3 coding sequence is TGTGCCAGCAGCACAGGGGTAGGTACTGAAGCTTTCTTT.